This TCR beta chain was captured by sequencing in a study of blood T cell repertoires in COVID-19. The overall study: The samples span acute and convalescent COVID-19 from the United States, Italy and Spain. Sample material is recorded as cDNA or gDNA derived from T cells, B-cell-depleted T cells, or PBMCs.

Between the trimmed V and J ends, which lost 9 bases and 1 base, there was a span of 12 bases. Germline V gene sequence: CDR1 LNHDA, CDR2 SQIVND (reference sequence). The CDR3 sequence is 13 residues long. Sequencing used immunoSEQ multiplex PCR; TCRdb keeps in-frame clones, though not all of them. The repertoire holds 220,000 or so clones, about 86% seen once, with 3% to 3.5% in the top ten. This receptor was identified in a woman aged 25-40 years who had recovered from COVID-19. Sequences were obtained from peripheral blood. This sequence joins TRBV19 and TRBJ1-1; D remains unclear. The CDR3 coding sequence is TGTGCCAGCGCGGAGGGCGAGAACACTGAAGCTTTCTTT. Translated, it gives CASAEGENTEAFF.